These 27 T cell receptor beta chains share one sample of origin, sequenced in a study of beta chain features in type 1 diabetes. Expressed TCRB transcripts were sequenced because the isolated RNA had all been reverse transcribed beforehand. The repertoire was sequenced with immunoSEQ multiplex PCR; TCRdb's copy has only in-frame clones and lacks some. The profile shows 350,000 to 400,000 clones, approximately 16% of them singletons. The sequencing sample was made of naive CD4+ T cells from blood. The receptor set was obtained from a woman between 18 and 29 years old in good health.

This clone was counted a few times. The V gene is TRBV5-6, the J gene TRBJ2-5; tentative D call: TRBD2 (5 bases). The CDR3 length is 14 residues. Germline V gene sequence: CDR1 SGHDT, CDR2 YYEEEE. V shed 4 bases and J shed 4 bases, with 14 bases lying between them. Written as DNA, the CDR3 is TGTGCCAGCAGCCTGAAGACACGGGGAGAGACCCAGTACTTC. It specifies CASSLKTRGETQYF.

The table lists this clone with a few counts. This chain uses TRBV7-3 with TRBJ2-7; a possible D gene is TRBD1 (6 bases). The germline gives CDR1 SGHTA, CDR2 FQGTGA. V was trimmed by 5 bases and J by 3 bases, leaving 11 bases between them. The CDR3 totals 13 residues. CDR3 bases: TGTGCCAGCAGCCGTACACAGGGCTACGAGCAGTACTTC. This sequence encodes CASSRTQGYEQYF.

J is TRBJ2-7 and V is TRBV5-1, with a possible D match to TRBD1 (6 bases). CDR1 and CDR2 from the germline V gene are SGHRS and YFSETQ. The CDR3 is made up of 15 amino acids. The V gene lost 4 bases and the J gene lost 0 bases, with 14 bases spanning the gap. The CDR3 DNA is TGCGCCAGCAGCGGAGACGTGACAGGCTCCTACGAGCAGTACTTC. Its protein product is CASSGDVTGSYEQYF.

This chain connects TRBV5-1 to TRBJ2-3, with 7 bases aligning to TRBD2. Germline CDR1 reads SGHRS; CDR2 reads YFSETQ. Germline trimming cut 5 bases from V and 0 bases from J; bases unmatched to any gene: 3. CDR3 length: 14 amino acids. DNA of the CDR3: TGCGCCAGCAGAGCTAGCGGCAGCACAGATACGCAGTATTTT. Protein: CASRASGSTDTQYF.

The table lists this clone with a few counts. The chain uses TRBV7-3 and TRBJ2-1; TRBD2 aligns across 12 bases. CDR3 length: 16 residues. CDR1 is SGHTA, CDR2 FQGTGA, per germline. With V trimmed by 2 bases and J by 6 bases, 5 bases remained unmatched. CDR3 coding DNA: TGTGCCAGCAGCTTAGGACTAGCGGGATGGGGCAATGAGCAGTTCTTC. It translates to CASSLGLAGWGNEQFF.

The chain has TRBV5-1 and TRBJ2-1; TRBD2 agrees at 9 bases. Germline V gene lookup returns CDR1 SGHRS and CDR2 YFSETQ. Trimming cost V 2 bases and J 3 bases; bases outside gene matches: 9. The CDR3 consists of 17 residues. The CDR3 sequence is CASSFFSSGVNYNEQFF. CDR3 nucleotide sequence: TGCGCCAGCAGCTTCTTTTCTAGCGGGGTCAACTACAATGAGCAGTTCTTC.

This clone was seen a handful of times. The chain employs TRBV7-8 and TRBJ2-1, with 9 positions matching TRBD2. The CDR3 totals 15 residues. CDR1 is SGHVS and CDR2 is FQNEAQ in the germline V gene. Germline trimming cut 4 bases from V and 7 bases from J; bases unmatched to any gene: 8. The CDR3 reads CASSSLGREGNEQFF. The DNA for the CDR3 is TGTGCCAGCAGCTCCCTCGGGCGGGAGGGGAATGAGCAGTTCTTC.

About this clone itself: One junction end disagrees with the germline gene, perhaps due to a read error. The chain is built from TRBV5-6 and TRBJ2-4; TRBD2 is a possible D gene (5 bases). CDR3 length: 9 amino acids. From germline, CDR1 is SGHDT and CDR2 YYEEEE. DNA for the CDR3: TGTGCCAGCAGAACTCTAGCCAACTTC. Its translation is CASRTLANF.

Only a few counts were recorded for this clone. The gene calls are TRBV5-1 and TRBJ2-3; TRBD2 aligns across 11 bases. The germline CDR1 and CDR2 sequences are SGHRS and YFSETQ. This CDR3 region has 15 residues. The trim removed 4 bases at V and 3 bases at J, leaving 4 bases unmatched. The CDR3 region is CASSRSSGGTDTQYF. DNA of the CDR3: TGCGCCAGCAGCCGTTCTAGCGGGGGGACAGATACGCAGTATTTT.

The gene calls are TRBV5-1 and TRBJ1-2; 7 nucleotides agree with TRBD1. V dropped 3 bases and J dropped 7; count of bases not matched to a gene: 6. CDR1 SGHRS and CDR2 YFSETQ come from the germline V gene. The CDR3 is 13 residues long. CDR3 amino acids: CASSSRQGFGYTF. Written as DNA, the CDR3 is TGCGCCAGCAGCTCAAGACAGGGCTTTGGCTACACCTTC.

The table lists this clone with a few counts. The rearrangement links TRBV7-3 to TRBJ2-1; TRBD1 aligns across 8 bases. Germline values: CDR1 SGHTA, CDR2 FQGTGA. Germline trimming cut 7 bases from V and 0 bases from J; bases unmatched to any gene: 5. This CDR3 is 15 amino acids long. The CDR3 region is CASTLGQGSYNEQFF. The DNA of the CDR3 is TGTGCCAGCACCCTAGGACAGGGCTCCTACAATGAGCAGTTCTTC. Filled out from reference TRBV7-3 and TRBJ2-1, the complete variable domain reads GAGVSQTPSNKVTEKGKYVELRCDPISGHTALYWYRQSLGQGPEFLIYFQGTGAADDSGLPNDRFFAVRPEGSVSTLKIQRTERGDSAVYLCASTLGQGSYNEQFFGPGTRLTVL.

The CDR3 spells CASSLVNREQYF. The CDR3 DNA is TGTGCCAGCAGCTTGGTAAACAGAGAGCAGTACTTC. The V call is TRBV7-9, the J call TRBJ2-7, with no clear D. Trimming pared 3 bases from V and 7 bases from J, leaving 10 bases between. Germline V gives CDR1 SEHNR, CDR2 FQNEAQ (reference sequence). The CDR3 covers 12 residues.

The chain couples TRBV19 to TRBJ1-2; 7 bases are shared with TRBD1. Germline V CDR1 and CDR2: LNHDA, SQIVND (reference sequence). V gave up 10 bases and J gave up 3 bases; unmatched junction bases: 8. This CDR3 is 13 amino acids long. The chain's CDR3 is CAIRGGPYYGYTF. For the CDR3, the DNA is TGTGCCATTCGAGGGGGCCCATACTATGGCTACACCTTC. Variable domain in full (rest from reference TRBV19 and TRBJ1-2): DGGITQSPKYLFRKEGQNVTLSCEQNLNHDAMYWYRQDPGQGLRLIYYSQIVNDFQKGDIAEGYSVSREKKESFPLTVTSAQKNPTAFYLCAIRGGPYYGYTFGSGTRLTVV.

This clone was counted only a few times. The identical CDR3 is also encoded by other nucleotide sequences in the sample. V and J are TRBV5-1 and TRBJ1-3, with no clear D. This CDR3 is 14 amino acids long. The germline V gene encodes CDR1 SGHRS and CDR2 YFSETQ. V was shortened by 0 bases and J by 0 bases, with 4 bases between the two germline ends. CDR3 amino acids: CASSLDSSGNTIYF. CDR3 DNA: TGCGCCAGCAGCTTGGACAGCTCTGGAAACACCATATATTTT.

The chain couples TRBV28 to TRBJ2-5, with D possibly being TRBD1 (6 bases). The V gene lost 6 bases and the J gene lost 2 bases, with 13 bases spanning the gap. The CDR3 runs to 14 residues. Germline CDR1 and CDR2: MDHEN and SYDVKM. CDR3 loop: CASRLGTSQETQYF. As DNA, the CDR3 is TGTGCCAGCAGACTTGGGACATCACAAGAGACCCAGTACTTC.

The CDR3 DNA reads TGTGCCTGGAGTCCCTTGAGGGGGCGAACCGGGGAGCTGTTTTTT. Translating it yields CAWSPLRGRTGELFF. The V call is TRBV30, the J call TRBJ2-2; 7 bases are shared with TRBD1. The CDR3 is 15 residues long. Per the germline V gene, CDR1 is GTSNPN and CDR2 is SVGIG (reference sequence). V shed 2 bases and J 5 bases; nucleotides not matched to a gene: 8.

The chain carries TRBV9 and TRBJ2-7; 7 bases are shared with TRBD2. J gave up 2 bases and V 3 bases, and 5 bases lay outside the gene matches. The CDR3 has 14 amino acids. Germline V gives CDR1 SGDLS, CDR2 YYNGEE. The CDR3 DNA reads TGTGCCAGCAGCGCCGGAGGGACTACCTACGAGCAGTACTTC. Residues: CASSAGGTTYEQYF. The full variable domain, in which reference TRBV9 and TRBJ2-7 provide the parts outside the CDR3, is DSGVTQTPKHLITATGQRVTLRCSPRSGDLSVYWYQQSLDQGLQFLIQYYNGEERAKGNILERFSAQQFPDLHSELNLSSLELGDSALYFCASSAGGTTYEQYFGPGTRLTVT.

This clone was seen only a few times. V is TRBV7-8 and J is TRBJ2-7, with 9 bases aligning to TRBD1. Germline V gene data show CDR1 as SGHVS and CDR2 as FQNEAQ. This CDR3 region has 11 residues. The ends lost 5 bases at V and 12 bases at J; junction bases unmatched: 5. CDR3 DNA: TGTGCCAGCAGCCAAGGGACAGGGCCGTACTTC. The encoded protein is CASSQGTGPYF.

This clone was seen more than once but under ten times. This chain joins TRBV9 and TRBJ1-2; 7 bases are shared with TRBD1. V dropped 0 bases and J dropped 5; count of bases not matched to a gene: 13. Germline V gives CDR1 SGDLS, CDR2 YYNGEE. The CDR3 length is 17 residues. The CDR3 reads CASSVAPQGQPLYGYTF. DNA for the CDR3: TGTGCCAGCAGCGTAGCTCCCCAGGGACAGCCGTTGTATGGCTACACCTTC.

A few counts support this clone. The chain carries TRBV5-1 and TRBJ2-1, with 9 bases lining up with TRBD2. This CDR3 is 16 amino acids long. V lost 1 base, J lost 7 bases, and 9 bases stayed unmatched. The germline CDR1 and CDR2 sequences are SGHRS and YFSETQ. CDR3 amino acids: CASSLSAGGPVNEQFF. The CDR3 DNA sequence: TGCGCCAGCAGCTTGAGCGCGGGAGGGCCGGTTAATGAGCAGTTCTTC.

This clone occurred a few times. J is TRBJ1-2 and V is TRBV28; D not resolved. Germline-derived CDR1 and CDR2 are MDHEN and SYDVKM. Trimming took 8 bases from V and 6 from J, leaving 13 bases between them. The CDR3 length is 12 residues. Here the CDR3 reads CASAQLRHGYTF. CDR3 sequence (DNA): TGTGCCAGCGCACAGCTCAGACATGGCTACACCTTC.

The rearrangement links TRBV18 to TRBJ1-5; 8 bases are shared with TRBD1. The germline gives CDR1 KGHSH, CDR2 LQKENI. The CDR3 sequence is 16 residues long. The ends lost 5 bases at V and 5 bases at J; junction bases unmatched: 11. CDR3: CASSSGQGRRDQPQHF. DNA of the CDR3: TGTGCCAGCTCATCTGGACAGGGAAGACGGGATCAGCCCCAGCATTTT.

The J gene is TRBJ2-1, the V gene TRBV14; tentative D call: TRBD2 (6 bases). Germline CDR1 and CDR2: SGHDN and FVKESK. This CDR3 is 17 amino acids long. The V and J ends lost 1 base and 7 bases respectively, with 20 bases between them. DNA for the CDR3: TGTGCCAGCAGCCAAGTTGCGGGGAGGCCTCGAGGGAATGAGCAGTTCTTC. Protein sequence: CASSQVAGRPRGNEQFF.

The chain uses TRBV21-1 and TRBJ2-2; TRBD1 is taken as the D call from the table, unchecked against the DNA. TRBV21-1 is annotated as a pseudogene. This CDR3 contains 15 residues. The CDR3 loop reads CASSKNPGVVGELFF. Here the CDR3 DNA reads TGTGCCAGCAGCAAAAACCCAGGGGTCGTCGGGGAGCTGTTTTTT.

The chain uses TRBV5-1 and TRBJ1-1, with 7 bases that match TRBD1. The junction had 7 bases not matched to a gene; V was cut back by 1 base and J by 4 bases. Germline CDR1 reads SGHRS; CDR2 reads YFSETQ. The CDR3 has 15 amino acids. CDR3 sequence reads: CASSLPPQGGTEAFF. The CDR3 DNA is TGCGCCAGCAGCTTGCCCCCTCAGGGGGGCACTGAAGCTTTCTTT.

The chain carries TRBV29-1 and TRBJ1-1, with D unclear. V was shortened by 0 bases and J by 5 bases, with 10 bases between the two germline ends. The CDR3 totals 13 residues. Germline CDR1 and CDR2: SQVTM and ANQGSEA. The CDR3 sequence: CSVEDRGRTEAFF. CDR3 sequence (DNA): TGCAGCGTTGAAGATCGGGGTCGAACTGAAGCTTTCTTT.

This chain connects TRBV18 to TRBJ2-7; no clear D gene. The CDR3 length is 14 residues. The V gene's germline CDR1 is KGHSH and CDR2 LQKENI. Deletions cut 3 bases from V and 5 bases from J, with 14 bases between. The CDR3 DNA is TGTGCCAGCTCACCGGTGAACTATGCTGACGAGCAGTACTTC. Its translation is CASSPVNYADEQYF.